The source of this T cell receptor beta chain is a study of regulatory T cells in long-lasting Graves disease. This clonotype was seen at least ten times. Its antigen is unknown. Construction of the TCR beta libraries employed iRepertoire HTBI primers in conjunction with Arm-PCR of CDR3 regions. TCRdb processed the multiplex PCR reads anew with MiXCR; each CDR3 protein has one entry. The table includes about 460,000 distinct CDR3 sequences, roughly 22% detected once. Documented time point: persistent/refractory GD, antithyroid drugs over 5 years with positive TRAb. Construction of the TCR library relied on RNA isolated from PBMCs. One endocrinology department in Xi'an, China, was where patients came from. The CDR3 is made up of 13 amino acids. Trimming shortened V by 6 bases and J by 3 bases, and 9 bases separated the two germline ends. Germline V gene data show CDR1 as ENHRY and CDR2 as SYGVKD. General study findings and limits: Relative to new patients (around 1,000), persistent patients exhibited greater sharing of public clonotypes (about 2,700). Persistent Graves' patients showed less TCR diversity than newly diagnosed ones. Favored gene segments in persistent disease were TRBV28, TRBJ1-2 and TRBJ2-5.

This sample comprised peripheral blood mononuclear cells (PBMCs), obtained when the disease was refractory, from a patient treated with antithyroid drugs. The chain links TRBV10-3 to TRBJ1-5; no definite D call. The source of this sequence is a female donor with Graves disease. CDR3 loop: CAISRQDNQPQHF. In nucleotides, the CDR3 is TGTGCCATCAGCCGACAAGACAATCAGCCCCAGCATTTT.